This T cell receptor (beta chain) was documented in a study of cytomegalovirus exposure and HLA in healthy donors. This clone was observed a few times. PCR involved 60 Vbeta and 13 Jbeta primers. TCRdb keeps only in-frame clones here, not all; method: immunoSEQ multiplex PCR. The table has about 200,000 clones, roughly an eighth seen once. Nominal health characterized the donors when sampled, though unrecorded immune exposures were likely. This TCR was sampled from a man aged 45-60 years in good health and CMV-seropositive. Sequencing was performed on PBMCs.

The CDR3 nucleotides are TGTGCCAGCAGACAGGGGGGTGGGGAGACCCAGTACTTC. Translated: CASRQGGGETQYF. The chain joins TRBV6-5 to TRBJ2-5, with 8 nucleotides matching TRBD1. CDR1 and CDR2 (germline): MNHEY, SVGAGI. V was clipped by 6 bases and J by 5 bases; unmatched bases: 5. The CDR3 spans 13 residues.